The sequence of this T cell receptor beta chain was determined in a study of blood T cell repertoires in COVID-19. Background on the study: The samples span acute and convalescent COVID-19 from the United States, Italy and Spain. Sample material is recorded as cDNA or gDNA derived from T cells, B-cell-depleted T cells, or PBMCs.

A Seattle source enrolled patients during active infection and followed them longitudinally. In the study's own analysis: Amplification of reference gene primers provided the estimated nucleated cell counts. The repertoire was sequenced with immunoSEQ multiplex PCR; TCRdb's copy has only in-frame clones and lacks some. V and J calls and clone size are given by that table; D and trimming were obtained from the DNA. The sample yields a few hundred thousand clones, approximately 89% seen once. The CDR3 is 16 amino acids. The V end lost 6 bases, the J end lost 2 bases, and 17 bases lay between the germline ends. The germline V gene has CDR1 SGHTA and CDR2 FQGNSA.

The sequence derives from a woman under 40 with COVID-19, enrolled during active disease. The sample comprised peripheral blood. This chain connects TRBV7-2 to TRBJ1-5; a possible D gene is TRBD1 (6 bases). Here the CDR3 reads CASRGGGGMGNQPQHF. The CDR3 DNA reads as TGTGCCAGCAGAGGAGGGGGGGGGATGGGCAATCAGCCCCAGCATTTT.